Here is one T cell receptor beta chain with its context. The target antigen is unknown. Assay used: immunoSEQ multiplex PCR; TCRdb lists only in-frame clones, some missing. The sample includes more than 150,000 clones, about 87% of them seen just once. This entry belongs to a study of T cell responses to AZD1222 COVID-19 vaccine. Overall study findings and caveats: Elevations in Spike-specific TCR breadth and depth followed administration of two AZD1222 doses. Females made up more of the donors, who were largely white British, and clonal diversity may have come out too low. Scientists sampled the repertoires only once the peak T cell response had passed.

Per the germline V gene, CDR1 is MNHEY and CDR2 is SMNVEV (reference sequence). This CDR3 comprises 18 residues. V lost 5 bases, J lost 3 bases, and 15 bases stayed unmatched. The sequence was collected from an adult who received the AZD1222 COVID-19 vaccine. The sample consisted of peripheral blood, taken 28 days after the second AZD1222 dose. V gene TRBV27 combines with J gene TRBJ2-7; 11 bases match TRBD1. CDR3 sequence: CASSPRTGGLIIHYEQYF. The DNA of the CDR3 is TGTGCCAGCAGTCCACGGACAGGGGGCCTAATTATTCACTACGAGCAGTACTTC.